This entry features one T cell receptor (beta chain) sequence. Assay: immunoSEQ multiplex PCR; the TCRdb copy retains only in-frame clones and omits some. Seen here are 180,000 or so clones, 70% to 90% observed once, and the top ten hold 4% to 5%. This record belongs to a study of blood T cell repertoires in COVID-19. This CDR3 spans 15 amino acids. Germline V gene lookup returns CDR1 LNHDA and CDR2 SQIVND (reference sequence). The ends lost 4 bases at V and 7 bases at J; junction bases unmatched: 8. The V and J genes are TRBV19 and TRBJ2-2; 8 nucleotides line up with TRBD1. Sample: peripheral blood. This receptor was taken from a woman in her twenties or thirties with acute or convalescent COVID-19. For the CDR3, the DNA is TGTGCCAGTAGTAAAAAGGGACAGGCGAACGGGGAGCTGTTTTTT. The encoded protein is CASSKKGQANGELFF.